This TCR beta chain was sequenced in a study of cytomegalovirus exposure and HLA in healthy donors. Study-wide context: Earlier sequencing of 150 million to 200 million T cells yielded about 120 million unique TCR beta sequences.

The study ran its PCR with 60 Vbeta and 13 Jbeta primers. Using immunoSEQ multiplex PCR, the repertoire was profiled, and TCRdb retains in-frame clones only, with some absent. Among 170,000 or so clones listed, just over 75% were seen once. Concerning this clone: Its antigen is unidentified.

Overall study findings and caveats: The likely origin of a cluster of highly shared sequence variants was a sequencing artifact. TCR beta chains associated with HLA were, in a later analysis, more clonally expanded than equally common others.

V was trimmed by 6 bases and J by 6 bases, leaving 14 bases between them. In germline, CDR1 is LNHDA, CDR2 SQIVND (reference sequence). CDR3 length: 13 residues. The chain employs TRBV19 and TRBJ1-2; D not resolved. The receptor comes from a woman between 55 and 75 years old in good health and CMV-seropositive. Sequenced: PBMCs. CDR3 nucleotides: TGTGCCAGTAGCCCCCTCGGGGAGGATGGCTACACCTTC. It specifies CASSPLGEDGYTF.